Listed here are 17 T cell receptor beta chains from one sample, sequenced in a study of CD8+CD57+ T cells in acquired aplastic anemia. The use of genomic DNA as template underpinned the TCR beta VDJ and CDR3 profiling. TCRdb re-called the reads through MiXCR, storing one row per CDR3 protein. Of about 200,000 distinct CDR3 sequences in the sample, roughly 60% were seen once. An expansion of CD8+CD57+ cells by flow cytometry had been shown in patients chosen for sequencing. Sequencing was done on a sample of sorted CD4+, CD8+, or CD8+CD57+ T cells (not recorded which) from PBMCs. The receptor source for this set is a human donor with aplastic anemia.

The V call is TRBV7-8, the J call TRBJ2-1, with 8 bases aligning to TRBD2. The germline V gene has CDR1 SGHVS and CDR2 FQNEAQ. The length of the CDR3 is 15 residues. Trimming removed 0 bases from V and 4 bases from J; junction bases left unmatched: 2. This chain's CDR3 is CASSLAEREYNEQFF. CDR3 DNA: TGTGCCAGCAGCTTAGCCGAGCGGGAGTACAATGAGCAGTTCTTC.

This clonotype has a handful of counts. The chain joins TRBV10-1 to TRBJ2-1, with 8 positions matching TRBD1. Germline assignment: CDR1 WNHNN and CDR2 SYGVQD (reference sequence). This CDR3 has 16 amino acids. Trimming took 3 bases from V and 2 from J; bases not matched to a gene: 6. CDR3 protein: CASSDLDRGPYNEQFF. The CDR3 nucleotides read TGCGCCAGCAGTGACCTTGACAGGGGACCCTACAATGAGCAGTTCTTC.

Notes on this clonotype: The junction departs from germline at one end; a sequencing error may be responsible. V is TRBV6-5 and J is TRBJ1-1; TRBD1 agrees at 8 bases. The CDR3 sequence is 11 residues long. CDR1 MNHEY and CDR2 SVGAGI come from the germline V gene. CDR3 DNA sequence: TGTGCCAGCAGGGCAGGGACAGGCTCGAGCTTT. This encodes CASRAGTGSSF.

This clonotype came up many times. CDR3 DNA: TGTGCCAGCAGCGCAGAGCGCCCGTATGGCTACACCTTC. It yields the protein CASSAERPYGYTF. This chain links TRBV9 with TRBJ1-2; D gene uncertain. The CDR3 length is 13 residues. Trimming took 3 bases from V and 5 from J, leaving 11 bases between them. Germline CDR1 is SGDLS and CDR2 is YYNGEE.

As to this clonotype: At one boundary the junction diverges from the germline segment, which might be a read error. The chain recombines TRBV7-2 with TRBJ1-1, with D perhaps matching TRBD1 (5 bases). The germline V gene has CDR1 SGHTA and CDR2 FQGNSA. The CDR3 is 14 amino acids. CDR3 amino acids: CASSLDTGGTEAVF. The CDR3 bases are TGTGCCAGCAGCTTAGATACAGGCGGGACTGAAGCTGTCTTT.

The gene calls are TRBV19 and TRBJ2-2; D remains unclear. This CDR3 is built from 13 residues. Trimming stripped 7 bases from V and 3 bases from J, with 9 bases between. Germline CDR1 and CDR2: LNHDA and SQIVND (reference sequence). For the CDR3, the DNA is TGTGCCAGTATGGGCCTATACACCGGGGAGCTGTTTTTT. Residues: CASMGLYTGELFF. Supplemented by reference TRBV19 and TRBJ2-2, the full variable domain reads DGGITQSPKYLFRKEGQNVTLSCEQNLNHDAMYWYRQDPGQGLRLIYYSQIVNDFQKGDIAEGYSVSREKKESFPLTVTSAQKNPTAFYLCASMGLYTGELFFGEGSRLTVL.

This clonotype was detected only a few times. This CDR3 is CASEGLDSPLHF. Here the CDR3 DNA reads TGTGCCAGCGAGGGTCTAGATTCACCCCTCCACTTT. The genes are TRBV7-9 and TRBJ1-6; D unclear. Trimming took off 8 bases at V and 8 bases at J, with 10 bases between the two ends. Germline loops: CDR1 SEHNR, CDR2 FQNEAQ (reference sequence). The CDR3 runs to 12 residues.

J is TRBJ2-3 and V is TRBV10-3; maybe TRBD1 (5 bases). The germline gives CDR1 ENHRY, CDR2 SYGVKD. Trimming cost V 6 bases and J 2 bases, with 15 bases left between them. This CDR3 spans 15 amino acids. The CDR3 spells CAISLDSPHTDTQYF. The DNA of the CDR3 is TGTGCCATCAGCCTAGACAGTCCCCACACAGATACGCAGTATTTT.

This sequence joins TRBV20-1 and TRBJ1-1; D ambiguous. Trimming left V 6 bases short and J 1 base short, with 9 bases between. Germline CDR1 reads DFQATT; CDR2 reads SNEGSKA (reference sequence). The CDR3 runs to 12 residues. DNA of the CDR3: TGCAGTGCCACTAGCCCGAACACTGAAGCTTTCTTT. It specifies CSATSPNTEAFF.

The chain combines TRBV7-2 with TRBJ2-5; the D gene is possibly TRBD1 (5 bases). The CDR3 spans 14 residues. V gave up 1 base and J gave up 1 base, with 7 bases separating them. Germline assignment: CDR1 SGHTA and CDR2 FQGNSA. The CDR3, as DNA: TGTGCCAGCAGCTTAGACAGGCTCCAAGAGACCCAGTACTTC. It encodes CASSLDRLQETQYF.

The gene calls are TRBV29-1 and TRBJ2-1; 7 nucleotides agree with TRBD2. CDR3 length: 12 residues. Germline CDR1 is SQVTM and CDR2 is ANQGSEA. The V segment lost 4 bases and the J segment 7 bases; nucleotides outside the gene matches: 4. This CDR3 reads CSVGEGRNEQFF. As DNA, the CDR3 is TGCAGCGTTGGGGAGGGGCGGAATGAGCAGTTCTTC.

This chain joins TRBV10-3 and TRBJ2-2; 7 bases map to TRBD1. Germline V gene sequence: CDR1 ENHRY, CDR2 SYGVKD. This CDR3 has 15 residues. V shed 6 bases and J 4 bases; nucleotides not matched to a gene: 8. The CDR3 spells CAISAQGSVTGELFF. As DNA, the CDR3 is TGTGCCATCAGCGCACAGGGGTCGGTCACCGGGGAGCTGTTTTTT.

The J gene is TRBJ2-7, the V gene TRBV15, with 7 positions matching TRBD1. V shed 1 base, J shed 4 bases, and the junction held 7 bases outside the gene matches. Germline V gene sequence: CDR1 LNHNV, CDR2 YYDKDF (reference sequence). CDR3 length: 15 amino acids. In nucleotides, the CDR3 is TGTGCCACCAGCAGAGGCCGTGGACAGGCTTACGAGCAGTACTTC. This translates into CATSRGRGQAYEQYF. The whole variable domain, filled in from reference TRBV15 and TRBJ2-7, reads DAMVIQNPRYQVTQFGKPVTLSCSQTLNHNVMYWYQQKSSQAPKLLFHYYDKDFNNEADTPDNFQSRRPNTSFCFLDIRSPGLGDTAMYLCATSRGRGQAYEQYFGPGTRLTVT.

This clonotype was seen a handful of times. The chain employs TRBV7-3 and TRBJ2-6; D is uncertain. The ends were cut back, 5 bases at V and 3 bases at J, with 8 bases in the middle. Per the germline V gene, CDR1 is SGHTA and CDR2 is FQGTGA. The CDR3 totals 14 residues. CDR3 protein: CASSPHGGANVLTF. DNA for the CDR3: TGTGCCAGCAGCCCCCACGGTGGGGCCAACGTCCTGACTTTC.

For this clonotype: A read error may produce the germline difference seen at one junction end. The V and J genes are TRBV28 and TRBJ1-6; D might be TRBD1 (5 bases). This CDR3 has 12 amino acids. Germline CDR1 is MDHEN and CDR2 is SYDVKM. Written as DNA, the CDR3 is TGCGGGACCGGGATAGGAAATTCACCCCTCCACTTT. This translates into CGTGIGNSPLHF.

The CDR3 DNA is TGCGCCAGCAGCTTGTCTAGCGGGAGGGCCGCAACCTACGAGCAGTACTTC. As protein: CASSLSSGRAATYEQYF. V and J are TRBV5-1 and TRBJ2-5; 12 bases are shared with TRBD2. The J call could be wrong; TRBJ2-7 is a better fit for the DNA end. CDR3 length: 17 amino acids. Germline V gives CDR1 SGHRS, CDR2 YFSETQ.

The rearrangement uses TRBV15 and TRBJ2-4; 8 bases are shared with TRBD1. CDR3 length equals 16 residues. With V trimmed by 4 bases and J by 3 bases, 8 bases remained unmatched. Germline CDR1 LNHNV, CDR2 YYDKDF (reference sequence). Here the CDR3 reads CATSTGQGGFKNIQYF. The CDR3 DNA reads as TGTGCCACCAGCACAGGACAGGGAGGTTTCAAAAACATTCAGTACTTC.